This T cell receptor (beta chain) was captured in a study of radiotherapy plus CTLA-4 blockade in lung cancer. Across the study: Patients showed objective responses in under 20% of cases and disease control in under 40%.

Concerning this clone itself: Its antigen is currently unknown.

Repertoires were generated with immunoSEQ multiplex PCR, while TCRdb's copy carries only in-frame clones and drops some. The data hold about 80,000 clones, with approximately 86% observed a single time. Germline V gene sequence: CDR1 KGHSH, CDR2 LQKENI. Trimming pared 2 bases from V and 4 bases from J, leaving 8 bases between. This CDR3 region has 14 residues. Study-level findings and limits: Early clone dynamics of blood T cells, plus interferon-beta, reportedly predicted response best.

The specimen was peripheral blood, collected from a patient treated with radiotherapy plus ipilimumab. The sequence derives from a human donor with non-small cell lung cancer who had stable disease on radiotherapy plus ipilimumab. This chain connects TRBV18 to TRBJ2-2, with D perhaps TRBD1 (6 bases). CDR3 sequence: CASSPKGGTGELFF. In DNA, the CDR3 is TGTGCCAGCTCACCAAAAGGGGGCACCGGGGAGCTGTTTTTT.